Reported below is one T cell receptor beta chain. The antigen is not known. Both 60 Vbeta primers and 13 Jbeta primers went into the PCR. Measured with immunoSEQ multiplex PCR; TCRdb has only the in-frame clones, and not every one. Of 100,000 to 150,000 clones detected, 80% appear once; the ten largest clones hold approximately 8.4%. The sample comes from a study of cytomegalovirus exposure and HLA in healthy donors. Study results and limitations: Later, TCR association rates were found to vary by HLA locus, highest for DRB1 and lowest for HLA-C. Prior analysis indicated that the majority of TCR beta V segments exhibited productivity approximately 90% or approximately 30% of the time. In vitro experiments confirmed that a few CMV-associated chains were specific for CMV antigens.

Input material: PBMCs. This TCR was sampled from a man in his thirties or forties in good health and CMV-seropositive.

CDR3 sequence: CASSFQGSHGYTF. CDR3 coding DNA: TGTGCCAGCAGTTTCCAGGGATCCCATGGCTACACCTTC. The chain links TRBV27 to TRBJ1-2; D possibly corresponds to TRBD1 (5 bases). Trimming took off 3 bases at V and 6 bases at J, with 11 bases between the two ends. The CDR3 spans 13 residues. The germline V gene has CDR1 MNHEY and CDR2 SMNVEV (reference sequence).